Given below is one T cell receptor (beta chain) in context. Its antigen remains unidentified. Qualities for individual bases were not recorded, and no much larger clone is one base off. RNA was extracted using the RNeasy kit, and roughly 0.5 to 1 ug of the RNA was reverse transcribed with random hexamers. The immunoSEQ multiplex PCR assay, covering 54 Vbeta and 13 Jbeta segments, was used to amplify TCR beta CDR3 regions. Bias from PCR amplification was corrected by using a synthetic template baseline for primer optimization and for computational correction. From the authors' description of their analysis: Reads were annotated to V, D and J genes per IMGT and analyzed with immunoSEQ Analyzer, keeping only productive sequences. Clonality was computed as one minus Shannon entropy normalized by log2 of the number of productive unique sequences. For each patient and control, public and private clones were evaluated among the 100 most prevalent clones. A clone was defined as Susac-specific if it was absent from the healthy and MS cohorts, from over a thousand published viral clones and from other ImmuneACCESS disease sequences. Through fastp at Q25 and MiXCR, TCRdb rebuilt clones from the public reads, retaining in-frame beta chains. Every CDR3 protein is listed once, alongside the most common genes and DNA of its rows. These V and J calls are TCRdb output, not the study's own analysis. Counted in this sample were around 79,000 distinct CDR3 sequences; roughly 94% of them appeared once. Of the sample, approximately 0.4% falls within the top ten clones.

V lost 8 bases and J lost 4 bases; the stretch between them is 14 bases long. The CDR3 holds 14 amino acids from the cysteine to the phenylalanine. The kept DNA is CDR3 alone, 42 bases in frame from the first base. Peripheral blood CD8+ and CD4+ T cells from healthy donors, Susac syndrome patients and multiple sclerosis patients were profiled using high-throughput TCR beta sequencing. Multiple sclerosis controls were treatment-naive patients with stable or active relapsing-remitting disease fulfilling revised McDonald criteria. Bulk CD8+ and CD4+ T cells were purified by magnetic negative isolation, while CD8+ TEMRA cells were enriched using FACS. Blood was collected in EDTA tubes and processed within 24 hours, with PBMCs isolated through density gradient centrifugation. PBMCs destined for TCR sequencing were cryopreserved in liquid nitrogen and later thawed in a 37 °C water bath. A purity of at least 90% was achieved for sorted or isolated CD4+, CD8+ and CD8+ TEMRA cells.

This sample stems from a study of CD8 T cells in Susac syndrome (dated by TCRdb to between 2018 and 2021). Turning to the overall study: The study used repertoire sequencing to test whether antigen drove CD8+ T cell activation and differentiation in Susac syndrome. The clonality of the CD8+ T cell repertoire was compared across approximately twelve healthy donors, some 14 Susac syndrome patients and about 16 multiple sclerosis patients. Study-wide conclusions, independent of this receptor: The TCR sequencing and HLA analysis was acknowledged to have included a relatively small number of individuals.

The clonotype comes from a human donor with multiple sclerosis. The sample comprised CD8+ T cells from PBMCs. This receptor chain uses TRBV12-3 or TRBV12-4 and TRBJ2-2; TRBD1 is a possible D gene, resting on 8 matching bases. CDR3 region: CASQGAGATGELFF. The sequenced DNA is TGTGCCAGCCAGGGGGCGGGAGCCACCGGGGAGCTGTTTTTT.